This TCR beta chain was sequenced for a study of T cell responses to AZD1222 COVID-19 vaccine. Study-level points and caveats: Spike-specific TCR breadth and depth rose after two AZD1222 doses. Seropositive AZD1222 recipients at baseline numbered only five to seven.

Sequencing used immunoSEQ multiplex PCR; TCRdb keeps in-frame clones, though not all of them. The sample lists some 100,000 clones; approximately 88% were seen once. Germline CDR1 is SEHNR and CDR2 is FQNEAQ (reference sequence). The CDR3 contains 16 residues. J lost 6 bases, V lost 5 bases, and 12 bases had no gene match. Remarks on this clone: Its antigen is as yet unknown.

This chain uses TRBV7-9 with TRBJ1-4; 7 nucleotides line up with TRBD1. Sequencing used peripheral blood, obtained on day 0 of MenACWY control vaccination. The TCR comes from an adult in good health. DNA of the CDR3: TGTGCCAGCAGCCGAGACGACAGGGTAATGGATGAAAAACTGTTTTTT. Its protein is CASSRDDRVMDEKLFF.